The 8 T cell receptor beta chains below were found in one sample sequenced in a study of regulatory T cells in long-lasting Graves disease. As to time point: newly diagnosed GD, antithyroid drugs for less than 3 months. With RNA extracted from PBMCs as input, the TCR library was made. CDR3 regions were amplified by Arm-PCR using iRepertoire HTBI primers to build TCR beta libraries. In TCRdb, the multiplex PCR reads were re-called with MiXCR into one record per CDR3 protein. The table includes 450,000 to 500,000 distinct CDR3 sequences, roughly 17% detected once. These data also formed part of another study, on T cells in Graves' hyperthyroidism and ophthalmopathy.

The sample was peripheral blood mononuclear cells (PBMCs), taken at new diagnosis, from a patient treated with antithyroid drugs. The receptor source for this set is a man in his forties or fifties with Graves disease.

The sample holds many counts of this clonotype. The chain joins TRBV7-2 to TRBJ1-2; 7 bases are shared with TRBD1. Trimming took 1 base from V and 3 from J; bases not matched to a gene: 5. Germline CDR1 and CDR2: SGHTA and FQGNSA. CDR3 length: 15 amino acids. This CDR3 is CASSLDHGQDYGYTF. CDR3 bases: TGTGCCAGCAGCTTAGACCACGGACAGGACTATGGCTACACCTTC. Looking up the rest from reference TRBV7-2 and TRBJ1-2 gives the full variable domain: GAGVSQSPSNKVTEKGKDVELRCDPISGHTALYWYRQSLGQGLEFLIYFQGNSAPDKSGLPSDRFSAERTGGSVSTLTIQRTQQEDSAVYLCASSLDHGQDYGYTFGSGTRLTVV.

This clonotype was observed a few times. The CDR3 loop is CASSRKLSYEQYF. As DNA, the CDR3 is TGTGCCAGCAGCCGGAAGCTATCCTACGAGCAGTACTTC. This sequence joins TRBV27 and TRBJ2-7, with D unresolved. This CDR3 is built from 13 residues. Germline CDR1 MNHEY, CDR2 SMNVEV (reference sequence). Trimming stripped 6 bases from V and 1 base from J, with 10 bases between.

The chain combines TRBV11-3 with TRBJ2-7; a possible D gene is TRBD1 (6 bases). CDR3 length: 14 residues. V lost 5 bases and J 2 bases, leaving 13 bases between the germline ends. Germline lookup yields CDR1 SGHNT and CDR2 YENEEA. In DNA, the CDR3 is TGTGCCAGCAGCCGAGACAGGAAGCCCTACGAGCAGTACTTC. This sequence encodes CASSRDRKPYEQYF. The variable domain in full, completed from reference TRBV11-3 and TRBJ2-7, reads EAGVVQSPRYKIIEKKQPVAFWCNPISGHNTLYWYLQNLGQGPELLIRYENEEAVDDSQLPKDRFSAERLKGVDSTLKIQPAELGDSAVYLCASSRDRKPYEQYFGPGTRLTVT.

This clonotype was found many times. The chain has TRBV6-1 and TRBJ2-7; D perhaps matches TRBD1 (6 bases). Germline CDR1 MNHNS, CDR2 SASEGT. The CDR3 runs to 12 residues. Trimming removed 6 bases at V and 0 bases at J, with 6 bases between. The CDR3 DNA follows: TGTGCCAGCAGGGACAGCTCCTACGAGCAGTACTTC. Translation: CASRDSSYEQYF.

The chain couples TRBV10-1 to TRBJ1-5; no reliable D call. V was shortened by 4 bases and J by 6 bases, with 10 bases between the two germline ends. From germline, CDR1 is WNHNN and CDR2 SYGVQD (reference sequence). There are 13 residues in the CDR3. For the CDR3, the DNA is TGCGCCAGCAGTGGGTCAATAGGTCAGCCCCAGCATTTT. Its protein is CASSGSIGQPQHF.

There are many counts of this clonotype. V is TRBV27 and J is TRBJ2-5, with D possibly TRBD1 on 5 matching bases. The CDR3 is 11 residues long. Looked up from germline, CDR1 is MNHEY and CDR2 is SMNVEV (reference sequence). The V gene lost 8 bases and the J gene lost 4 bases, with 8 bases spanning the gap. Here the CDR3 DNA reads TGTGCCAGCGGGGCGAGAGAGACCCAGTACTTC. The encoded protein is CASGARETQYF.

Of note for this clonotype: A much larger clone lies one base from this, so it may be a read error. This chain uses TRBV7-9 with TRBJ1-3; 7 bases are a match to TRBD1. The V segment lost 6 bases and the J segment 0 bases; nucleotides outside the gene matches: 5. CDR1 and CDR2 from the germline V gene are SEHNR and FQNEAQ (reference sequence). The CDR3 consists of 15 residues. The CDR3 spells CASSSGTDSGNTIYF. The DNA for the CDR3 is TGTGCCAGCAGTTCCGGGACAGACTCTGGAAACACCATATATTTT.

This clonotype appeared a single time. The chain couples TRBV19 to TRBJ2-1; D possibly matches TRBD1 or TRBD2 (5 bases each). This CDR3 comprises 17 residues. V lost 4 bases and J 3 bases, leaving 19 bases between the germline ends. Germline V gene data show CDR1 as LNHDA and CDR2 as SQIVND (reference sequence). CDR3 residues: CASSKRTGPNGYNEQFF. The CDR3 nucleotides are TGTGCCAGTAGTAAAAGGACGGGGCCTAATGGCTACAATGAGCAGTTCTTC.